The sequence of this TCR beta chain was determined in a study of blood T cell repertoires in COVID-19. Produced via immunoSEQ multiplex PCR; TCRdb's table is partial and in-frame only. Of 200,000 to 250,000 clones in the sample, more than 80% were seen once. Germline-derived CDR1 and CDR2 are SEHNR and FQNEAQ (reference sequence). The CDR3 length is 14 residues. J gave up 6 bases and V 4 bases, and 6 bases lay outside the gene matches. The sample taken for sequencing was peripheral blood. The receptor's source is a man younger than 45 with COVID-19, enrolled during active disease. This chain links TRBV7-9 with TRBJ2-1; 7 bases are shared with TRBD1. The CDR3 protein is CASSWGAGGNEQFF. The CDR3 nucleotides are TGTGCCAGCAGCTGGGGTGCAGGGGGCAATGAGCAGTTCTTC.